Included here is one TCR beta chain sequence, with context. Amplification targeted the TCR beta CDR3 regions, with RNA transcripts as the source material. A first-round RT-PCR used HTBI primers, followed by a second-round multiplex PCR. Using its own MiXCR run on the multiplex PCR reads, TCRdb lists one record per CDR3 protein. The table has about 700,000 distinct CDR3 sequences, around 40% seen once; the top ten hold 40% to 55%. This entry is derived from a study of Graves' ophthalmopathy and Graves' hyperthyroidism. Overall study: At the time of initial diagnosis and before any treatment, peripheral blood was collected.

V gave up 3 bases and J gave up 7 bases, with 15 bases separating them. Germline V gene data show CDR1 as DFQATT and CDR2 as SNEGSKA (reference sequence). This CDR3 spans 13 amino acids. This sequence originates from an adult man with Graves' ophthalmopathy. This rearrangement joins TRBV20-1 to TRBJ1-1; D might be TRBD1 (6 bases). Sequenced material: peripheral blood. CDR3 in DNA: TGCAGTGCTAGTGGTCAGGGGAGGGGTGAAGCTTTCTTT. Amino acid sequence: CSASGQGRGEAFF.